One and the same sample provided the 9 T cell receptor beta chains below, sequenced in a study of T-cell reconstitution after alpha-beta-depleted transplantation in children. This sample's TCRbeta library carried unique molecular identifier barcodes. TCRdb reanalysed the PCR reads using MiXCR and keeps one entry per CDR3 protein. This sample has 300,000 to 400,000 distinct CDR3 sequences; roughly 25% occur once, and the top ten carry approximately 9.9%. Sequenced material: PBMCs, mostly from graft donor cells, taken 180 days after TCRalphabeta/CD19-depleted stem cell transplant. All receptors come from a male patient under 18 who had a stem cell transplant for acute lymphoblastic leukemia, so the T cells may come from the graft donor.

This clonotype was seen a few times. V gene TRBV5-1 combines with J gene TRBJ2-3; 9 positions agree with TRBD2. The J segment lost 1 base and the V segment lost 4 bases, leaving 7 bases of the junction unmatched. CDR1 and CDR2 from the germline V gene are SGHRS and YFSETQ. This CDR3 contains 16 residues. The CDR3 DNA follows: TGCGCCAGCAGCCCCGGGACTAGCTCTGGCACAGATACGCAGTATTTT. This sequence encodes CASSPGTSSGTDTQYF.

The rearrangement uses TRBV11-2 and TRBJ2-5; no firm D call. Germline CDR1 SGHAT, CDR2 FQNNGV. The CDR3 is 12 amino acids. V was clipped by 1 base and J by 14 bases, with 14 bases between them. CDR3 loop: CASSLVPPLIYF. CDR3 sequence (DNA): TGTGCCAGCAGCTTAGTTCCGCCACTGATTTACTTC.

The chain joins TRBV7-9 to TRBJ2-7, with D perhaps matching TRBD2 (6 bases). This CDR3 is 15 amino acids long. CDR1 is SEHNR and CDR2 is FQNEAQ in the germline V gene (reference sequence). Trimming removed 1 base from V and 2 bases from J, with 12 bases in between. CDR3 in amino acids: CASSLVSGRPYEQYF. CDR3 DNA sequence: TGTGCCAGCAGCTTAGTGTCTGGGAGGCCCTACGAGCAGTACTTC.

The chain links TRBV19 to TRBJ2-7, with TRBD2 matching over 11 bases. The CDR3 length is 15 residues. J was trimmed by 1 base and V by 6 bases; bases with no gene match: 5. Per germline, CDR1 LNHDA and CDR2 SQIVND (reference sequence). DNA for the CDR3: TGTGCCAGTAGGGCTAGCGGGAGGACGTCCTACGAGCAGTACTTC. Translating it yields CASRASGRTSYEQYF.

In its sample, this clonotype was seen a few times. The chain recombines TRBV4-1 with TRBJ2-7; 9 positions match TRBD1. CDR3 length equals 18 residues. Trimming cost V 0 bases and J 2 bases; bases outside gene matches: 11. Germline CDR1 is MGHRA and CDR2 is YSYEKL. The chain's CDR3 is CASSQDWTGAFPTYEQYF. CDR3 DNA: TGCGCCAGCAGCCAAGATTGGACAGGGGCCTTCCCTACCTACGAGCAGTACTTC.

The rearrangement links TRBV3-1 to TRBJ2-7; TRBD1 might be the D (5 bases). Trimming stripped 3 bases from V and 3 bases from J, with 18 bases between. The CDR3 runs to 16 residues. Germline values: CDR1 LGHDT, CDR2 YNNKEL (reference sequence). In nucleotides, the CDR3 is TGTGCCAGCAGCCAGCGTACAGGATTATTCTACTACGAGCAGTACTTC. Translation: CASSQRTGLFYYEQYF.

The CDR3 DNA is TGTGCCAGCAGCCCCATGCCCAGCGGGGTCGAAGAGACCCAGTACTTC. Its translation: CASSPMPSGVEETQYF. This sequence joins TRBV7-9 and TRBJ2-5, with 7 positions matching TRBD2. CDR3 size: 16 residues. V dropped 5 bases and J dropped 3; count of bases not matched to a gene: 12. Germline V CDR1 and CDR2: SEHNR, FQNEAQ (reference sequence).

The chain recombines TRBV20-1 with TRBJ2-1; 12 positions agree with TRBD2. J gave up 8 bases and V 1 base, and 15 bases lay outside the gene matches. The CDR3 sequence is 18 residues long. CDR1 DFQATT and CDR2 SNEGSKA come from the germline V gene (reference sequence). The CDR3 DNA reads TGCAGTGCTAGAGTTTTCCCCCGACTAGCGGGAGTCCCGGATGAGCAGTTCTTC. Residues: CSARVFPRLAGVPDEQFF.

In its sample, this clonotype was seen a few times. The chain recombines TRBV4-1 with TRBJ2-7; D remains ambiguous. Trimming left V 2 bases short and J 0 bases short, with 8 bases between. This CDR3 comprises 14 residues. CDR1 and CDR2 from the germline V gene are MGHRA and YSYEKL. The DNA for the CDR3 is TGCGCCAGCAGCCAACAGGTCAGCTCCTACGAGCAGTACTTC. It yields the protein CASSQQVSSYEQYF.